This T cell receptor (beta chain) is drawn from a study of identical twins. Whole-study results and caveats: The study found weaker excess twin sharing in beta out-of-frame sequences. Potential partial confounding of zero-insertion analyses by invariant MAIT and iNKT cells was noted.

Unique molecular identifiers were present on cDNA, and template switching added a universal primer site. TCRdb itself ran the 5' RACE reads through MiXCR, one entry per CDR3 protein. This table has 150,000 or so distinct CDR3 sequences, around 3.6% appearing once. Healthy Caucasians made up all donors. This clonotype was recorded many times. Its antigen is still unknown. Germline V gene lookup returns CDR1 SGHRS and CDR2 YFSETQ. This CDR3 has 17 residues. V was pared by 0 bases and J by 0 bases, with 8 bases of the junction left unmatched. The sequence was obtained from a man aged 18 to 29 in good health. Sequencing was done on a sample of memory T cells sorted from blood. The chain couples TRBV5-1 to TRBJ1-1; the match to TRBD1 covers 7 bases. The DNA of the CDR3 is TGCGCCAGCAGCTTGGGACAGGGACGCCCCATGAACACTGAAGCTTTCTTT. Translating gives CASSLGQGRPMNTEAFF.